This T cell receptor (beta chain) was found in a study of cytomegalovirus exposure and HLA in healthy donors. Study-wide results and limits: The tendency of first-cohort TCR clusters to co-occur in the 120 or so validation repertoires was identified by a subsequent analysis.

CDR1 and CDR2 from the germline V gene are SGHTA and FQGNSA. Losses at the gene ends were 6 bases for V and 4 bases for J; bases not matched to a gene: 3. This CDR3 comprises 14 residues. In the case of this clone: The antigen remains undetermined.

Separate from the approximately 730-subject first cohort, the 120-subject validation cohort was the one that the donors belonged to. TCRdb's table, derived via immunoSEQ multiplex PCR, lists solely in-frame clones and lacks some. Among 90,000 to 100,000 clones listed, roughly 84% were seen once. This receptor was obtained from a man aged 18 to 29 in good health and CMV-seropositive. Input material: PBMCs. V usage is TRBV7-2 and J usage is TRBJ2-3, with 11 nucleotides matching TRBD1. The CDR3 is CASRPGQGADTQYF. The CDR3 DNA reads TGTGCCAGCAGGCCGGGACAGGGGGCAGATACGCAGTATTTT.